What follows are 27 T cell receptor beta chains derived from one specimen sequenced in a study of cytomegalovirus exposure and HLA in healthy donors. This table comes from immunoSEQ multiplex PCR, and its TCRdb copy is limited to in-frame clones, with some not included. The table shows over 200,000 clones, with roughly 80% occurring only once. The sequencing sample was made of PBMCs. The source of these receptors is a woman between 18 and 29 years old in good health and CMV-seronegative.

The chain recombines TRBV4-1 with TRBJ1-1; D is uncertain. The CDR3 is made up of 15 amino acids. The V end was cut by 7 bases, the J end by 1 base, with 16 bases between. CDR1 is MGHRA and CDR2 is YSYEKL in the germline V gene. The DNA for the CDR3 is TGCGCCAGCACCTCGTCGGGTATGGGGAACACTGAAGCTTTCTTT. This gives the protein CASTSSGMGNTEAFF.

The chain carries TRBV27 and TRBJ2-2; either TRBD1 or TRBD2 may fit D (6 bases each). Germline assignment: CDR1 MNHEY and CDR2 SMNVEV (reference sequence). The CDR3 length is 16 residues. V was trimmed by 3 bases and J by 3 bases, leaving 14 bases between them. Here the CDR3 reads CASSFSPGDYTGELFF. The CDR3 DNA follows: TGTGCCAGCAGTTTTTCACCAGGGGACTACACCGGGGAGCTGTTTTTT.

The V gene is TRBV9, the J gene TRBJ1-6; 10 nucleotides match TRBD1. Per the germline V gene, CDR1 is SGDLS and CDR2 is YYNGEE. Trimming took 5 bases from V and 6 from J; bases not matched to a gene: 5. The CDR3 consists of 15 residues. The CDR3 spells CASSAGQGGNSPLHF. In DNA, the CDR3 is TGTGCCAGCAGTGCCGGACAGGGGGGTAATTCACCCCTCCACTTT. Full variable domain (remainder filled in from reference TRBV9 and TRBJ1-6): DSGVTQTPKHLITATGQRVTLRCSPRSGDLSVYWYQQSLDQGLQFLIQYYNGEERAKGNILERFSAQQFPDLHSELNLSSLELGDSALYFCASSAGQGGNSPLHFGNGTRLTVT.

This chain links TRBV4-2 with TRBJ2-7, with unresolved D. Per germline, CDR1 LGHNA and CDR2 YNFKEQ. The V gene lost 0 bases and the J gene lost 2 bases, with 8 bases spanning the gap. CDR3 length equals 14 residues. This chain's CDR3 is CASSQDLTAYEQYF. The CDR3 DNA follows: TGTGCCAGCAGCCAAGACCTAACCGCCTACGAGCAGTACTTC.

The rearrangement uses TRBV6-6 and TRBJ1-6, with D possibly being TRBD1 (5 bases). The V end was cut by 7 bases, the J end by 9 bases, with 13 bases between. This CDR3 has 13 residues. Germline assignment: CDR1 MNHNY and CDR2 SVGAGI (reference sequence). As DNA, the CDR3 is TGTGCCAGCATAGGGCAGGGTGGTTCACCCCTCCACTTT. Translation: CASIGQGGSPLHF.

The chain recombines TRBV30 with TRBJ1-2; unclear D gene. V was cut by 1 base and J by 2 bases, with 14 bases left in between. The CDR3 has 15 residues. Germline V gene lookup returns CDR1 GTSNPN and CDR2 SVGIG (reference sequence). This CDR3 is CAWSATREANYGYTF. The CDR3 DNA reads TGTGCCTGGAGTGCCACGAGGGAGGCGAACTATGGCTACACCTTC.

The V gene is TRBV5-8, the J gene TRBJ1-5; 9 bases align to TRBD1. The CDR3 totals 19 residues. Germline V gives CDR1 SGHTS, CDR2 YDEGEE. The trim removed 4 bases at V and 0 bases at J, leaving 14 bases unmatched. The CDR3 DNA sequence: TGTGCCAGCAGCAGTTCCGGGACAGGGAATCTCTATAGCAATCAGCCCCAGCATTTT. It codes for CASSSSGTGNLYSNQPQHF.

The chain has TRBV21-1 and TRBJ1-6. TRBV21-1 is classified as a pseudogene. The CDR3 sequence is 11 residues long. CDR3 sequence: CAIPEGSPLHF. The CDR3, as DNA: TGTGCCATCCCAGAAGGTTCACCCCTCCACTTT.

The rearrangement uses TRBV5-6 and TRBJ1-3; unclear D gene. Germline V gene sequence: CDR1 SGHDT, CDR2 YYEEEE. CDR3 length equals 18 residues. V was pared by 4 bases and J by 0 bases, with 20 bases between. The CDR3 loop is CASSRLGEAGDSGNTIYF. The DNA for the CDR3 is TGTGCCAGCAGCCGCCTGGGAGAGGCAGGCGACTCTGGAAACACCATATATTTT.

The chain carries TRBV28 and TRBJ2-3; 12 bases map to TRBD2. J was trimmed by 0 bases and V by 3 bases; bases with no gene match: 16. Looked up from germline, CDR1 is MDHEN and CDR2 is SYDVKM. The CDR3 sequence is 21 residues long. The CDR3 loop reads CASSFGWDLLAGGASTDTQYF. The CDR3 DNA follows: TGTGCCAGCAGTTTTGGCTGGGATTTACTAGCGGGAGGTGCTAGCACAGATACGCAGTATTTT.

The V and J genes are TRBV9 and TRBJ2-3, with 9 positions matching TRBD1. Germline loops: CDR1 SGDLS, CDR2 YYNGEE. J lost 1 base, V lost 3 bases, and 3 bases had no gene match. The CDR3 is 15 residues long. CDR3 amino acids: CASSATGGGTDTQYF. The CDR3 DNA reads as TGTGCCAGCAGCGCGACAGGGGGAGGCACAGATACGCAGTATTTT.

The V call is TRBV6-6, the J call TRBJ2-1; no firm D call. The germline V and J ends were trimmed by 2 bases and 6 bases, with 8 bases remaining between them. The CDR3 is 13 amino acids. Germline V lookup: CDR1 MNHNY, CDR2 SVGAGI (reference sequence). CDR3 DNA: TGTGCCAGCAGTTACGTCTCCACCAATGAGCAGTTCTTC. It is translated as CASSYVSTNEQFF.

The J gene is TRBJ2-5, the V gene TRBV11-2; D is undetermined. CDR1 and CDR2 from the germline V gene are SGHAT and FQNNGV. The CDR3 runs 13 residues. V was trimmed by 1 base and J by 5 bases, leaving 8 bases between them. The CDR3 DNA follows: TGTGCCAGCAGCTTAGGCGTGTCCGAGACCCAGTACTTC. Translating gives CASSLGVSETQYF.

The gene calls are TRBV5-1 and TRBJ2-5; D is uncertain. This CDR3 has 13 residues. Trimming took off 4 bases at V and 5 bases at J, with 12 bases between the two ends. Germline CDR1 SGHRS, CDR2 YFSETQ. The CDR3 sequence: CASSPEPRETQYF. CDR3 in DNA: TGCGCCAGCAGCCCAGAACCAAGGGAGACCCAGTACTTC. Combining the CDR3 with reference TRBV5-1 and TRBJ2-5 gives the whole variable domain KAGVTQTPRYLIKTRGQQVTLSCSPISGHRSVSWYQQTPGQGLQFLFEYFSETQRNKGNFPGRFSGRQFSNSRSEMNVSTLELGDSALYLCASSPEPRETQYFGPGTRLLVL.

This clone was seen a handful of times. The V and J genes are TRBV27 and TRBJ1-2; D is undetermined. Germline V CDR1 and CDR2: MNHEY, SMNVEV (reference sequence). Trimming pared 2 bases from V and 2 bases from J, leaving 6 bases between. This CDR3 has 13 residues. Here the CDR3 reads CASSLLGNYGYTF. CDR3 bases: TGTGCCAGCAGTTTACTGGGGAACTATGGCTACACCTTC.

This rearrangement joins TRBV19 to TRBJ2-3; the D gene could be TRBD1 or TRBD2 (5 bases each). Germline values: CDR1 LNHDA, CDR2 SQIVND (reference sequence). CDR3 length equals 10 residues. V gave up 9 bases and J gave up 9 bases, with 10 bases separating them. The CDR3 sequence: CASRDETQYF. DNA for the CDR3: TGTGCCAGCCGGGACGAAACGCAGTATTTT.

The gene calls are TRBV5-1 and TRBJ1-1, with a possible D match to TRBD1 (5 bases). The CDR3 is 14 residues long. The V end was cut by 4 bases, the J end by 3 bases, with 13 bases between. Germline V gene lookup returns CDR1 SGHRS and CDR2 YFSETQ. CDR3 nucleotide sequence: TGCGCCAGCAGCCCCGGGGGAGCCTACACTGAAGCTTTCTTT. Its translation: CASSPGGAYTEAFF.

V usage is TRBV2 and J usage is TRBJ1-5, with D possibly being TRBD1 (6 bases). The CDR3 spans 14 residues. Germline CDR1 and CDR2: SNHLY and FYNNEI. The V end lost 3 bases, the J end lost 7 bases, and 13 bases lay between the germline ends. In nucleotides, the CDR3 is TGTGCCAGCAGTGATGGCAGGGGCGGCCAGCCCCAGCATTTT. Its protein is CASSDGRGGQPQHF.

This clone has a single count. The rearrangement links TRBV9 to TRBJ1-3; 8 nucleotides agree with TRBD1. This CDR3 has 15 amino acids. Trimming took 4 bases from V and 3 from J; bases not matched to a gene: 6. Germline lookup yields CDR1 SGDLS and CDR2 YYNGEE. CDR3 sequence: CASSPRGLYGNTIYF. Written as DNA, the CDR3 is TGTGCCAGCAGCCCCAGGGGGCTCTATGGAAACACCATATATTTT.

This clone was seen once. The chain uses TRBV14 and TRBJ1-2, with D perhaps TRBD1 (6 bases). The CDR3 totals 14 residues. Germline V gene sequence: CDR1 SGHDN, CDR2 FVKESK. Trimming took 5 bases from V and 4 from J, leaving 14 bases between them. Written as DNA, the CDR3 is TGTGCCAGCAGCGGCCCGGGGGCTGGCTATGGCTACACCTTC. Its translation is CASSGPGAGYGYTF.

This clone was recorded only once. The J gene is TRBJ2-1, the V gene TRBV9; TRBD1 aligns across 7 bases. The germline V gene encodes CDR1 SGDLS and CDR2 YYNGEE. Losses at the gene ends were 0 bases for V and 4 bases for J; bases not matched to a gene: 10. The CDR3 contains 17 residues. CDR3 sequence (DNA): TGTGCCAGCAGCGTAGGTCCGGGACAGCGAACTTACAATGAGCAGTTCTTC. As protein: CASSVGPGQRTYNEQFF.

The CDR3 DNA follows: TGTGCCACGCCGGAGGGCAGGGATGCAAGGGGCTACACCTTC. Translation: CATPEGRDARGYTF. The chain has TRBV28 and TRBJ1-2; D possibly corresponds to TRBD1 (5 bases). From germline, CDR1 is MDHEN and CDR2 SYDVKM. This CDR3 is built from 14 residues. Deletions cut 10 bases from V and 8 bases from J, with 23 bases between.

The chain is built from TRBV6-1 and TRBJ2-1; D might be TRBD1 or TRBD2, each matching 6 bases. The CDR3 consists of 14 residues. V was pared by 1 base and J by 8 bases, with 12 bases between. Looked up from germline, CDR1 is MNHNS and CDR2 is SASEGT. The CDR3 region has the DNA TGTGCCAGCAGTGAAGGGGGGGCTTTGGATGAGCAGTTCTTC. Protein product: CASSEGGALDEQFF.

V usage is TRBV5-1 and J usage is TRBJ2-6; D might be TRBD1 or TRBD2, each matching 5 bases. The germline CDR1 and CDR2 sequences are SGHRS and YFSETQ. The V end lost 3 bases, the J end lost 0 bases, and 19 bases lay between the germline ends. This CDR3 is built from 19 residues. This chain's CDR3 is CASSSQRDAAFSGANVLTF. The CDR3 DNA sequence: TGCGCCAGCAGCTCACAAAGGGACGCGGCCTTCTCTGGGGCCAACGTCCTGACTTTC.

This CDR3 is CASSEDSSNYGYTF. CDR3 nucleotides: TGTGCCAGCAGCGAGGACAGCTCTAACTATGGCTACACCTTC. The J gene is TRBJ1-2, the V gene TRBV16; perhaps TRBD1 as D (6 bases). The CDR3 loop spans 14 amino acids. V shed 5 bases and J shed 0 bases, with 10 bases lying between them. Germline CDR1 and CDR2: KGHSY and FQNENV.

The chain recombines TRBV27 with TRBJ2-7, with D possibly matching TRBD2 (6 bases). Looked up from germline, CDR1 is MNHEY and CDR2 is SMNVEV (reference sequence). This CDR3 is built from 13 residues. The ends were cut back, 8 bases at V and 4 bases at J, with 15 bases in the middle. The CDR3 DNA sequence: TGTGCCAGCGGAGGGGACGGATTTTACGAGCAGTACTTC. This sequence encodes CASGGDGFYEQYF.

The CDR3 region is CASSLVSGGADEQFF. The CDR3 coding sequence is TGCGCCAGCAGCTTGGTTAGCGGGGGGGCGGATGAGCAGTTCTTC. The chain is built from TRBV5-1 and TRBJ2-1, with 11 bases identical to TRBD2. V lost 0 bases to trimming and J lost 8 bases; unmatched junction nucleotides: 4. This CDR3 has 15 residues. The germline gives CDR1 SGHRS, CDR2 YFSETQ.